Listed below are T cell receptor beta chains from one sample, sequenced in a study of breast tumors, draining lymph nodes, adjacent tissues. TCRdb fed the multiplex PCR reads into MiXCR, producing one record per CDR3 protein. The top ten hold approximately 3.6% of the sample, which has under 300,000 distinct CDR3 sequences, less than 40% seen once. The specimen was axillary lymph node tissue. The receptors derive from a female donor with breast cancer. Some clones in this sample may be carry-over from other donors' samples. The conserved cysteine and the conserved F or W are not part of the CDR3 here. Each record gives: V gene, clone size, CDR3 protein. The size of a clone is reported for some rows only, either as once, few or many, or as a class for expanded clones.

v_call: TRBV19; clone_size: .; cdr3_aa: ASRTGTGSVYEQY
v_call: TRBV20-1; clone_size: .; cdr3_aa: SGGAKNIQY
v_call: TRBV15; clone_size: many; cdr3_aa: ATSRRENPAGYT
v_call: TRBV11-3; clone_size: few; cdr3_aa: ASSPASGGNEQF
v_call: TRBV19; clone_size: many; cdr3_aa: ASSLGLTSTDTQY
v_call: TRBV29-1; clone_size: .; cdr3_aa: SSQGTQGYT
v_call: TRBV7-2; clone_size: .; cdr3_aa: ATWGAGDTQY
v_call: TRBV18; clone_size: many; cdr3_aa: ASSSTGGSYTYEQY
v_call: TRBV6-6; clone_size: many; cdr3_aa: ASSYLRLAGIRDTQY
v_call: TRBV2; clone_size: many; cdr3_aa: ASSEDGSGANVLT
v_call: TRBV29-1; clone_size: .; cdr3_aa: SSSGGSGKIYNEQF
v_call: TRBV7-2; clone_size: many; cdr3_aa: ASSLAPQGVYGYT
v_call: TRBV7-2; clone_size: many; cdr3_aa: ASSPSGGYTTDTQY
v_call: TRBV7-6; clone_size: .; cdr3_aa: ASSLVQGAGGETQY
v_call: TRBV6-5; clone_size: few; cdr3_aa: ASSYSSHSGELF
v_call: TRBV4-2; clone_size: many; cdr3_aa: ASSQDEALGEQF
v_call: TRBV10-3; clone_size: .; cdr3_aa: AISQDITGGNQPQH
v_call: TRBV3-1; clone_size: .; cdr3_aa: ASSQVESGKGYT
v_call: TRBV19; clone_size: .; cdr3_aa: ASRLGGGGNTIY
v_call: TRBV29-1; clone_size: .; cdr3_aa: SEAGIYSGNTIY
v_call: TRBV19; clone_size: .; cdr3_aa: ASSRGSLTDTQY
v_call: TRBV24-1; clone_size: many; cdr3_aa: ATSDRQSYEQY
v_call: TRBV7-9; clone_size: many; cdr3_aa: ASSSGQFSNQPQH
v_call: TRBV2; clone_size: .; cdr3_aa: ASTRRAGNIQY
v_call: TRBV7-3; clone_size: many; cdr3_aa: ASSPTPGGSGELF
v_call: TRBV6-1; clone_size: many; cdr3_aa: ASSAGLPYNSPLH
v_call: TRBV6-5; clone_size: many; cdr3_aa: ASRTRSYNSPLH
v_call: TRBV28; clone_size: many; cdr3_aa: ASSVGSSGANVLT
v_call: TRBV6-5; clone_size: many; cdr3_aa: ASSYGGENEQF
v_call: TRBV6-9; clone_size: few; cdr3_aa: ASSDRAGQILSPSYEQY
v_call: TRBV15; clone_size: many; cdr3_aa: ATSRPRVSGANVLT
v_call: TRBV20-1; clone_size: .; cdr3_aa: SATTSGTGAQY
v_call: TRBV19; clone_size: many; cdr3_aa: ASSIGKGQGNQPQH
v_call: TRBV7-2; clone_size: many; cdr3_aa: ASSSPGPGYNEQF
v_call: TRBV5-1; clone_size: many; cdr3_aa: ASSPQGLAVYNEQF
v_call: TRBV2; clone_size: .; cdr3_aa: ASSDRRSSTDNSPLH
v_call: TRBV5-6; clone_size: many; cdr3_aa: ASFLDRGTGNTIY
v_call: TRBV12-3/TRBV12-4; clone_size: .; cdr3_aa: ASSESGGRNIQY
v_call: TRBV25-1; clone_size: .; cdr3_aa: ASSVSDTYNSPLH
v_call: TRBV24-1; clone_size: .; cdr3_aa: ASTGLEQF
v_call: TRBV20-1; clone_size: many; cdr3_aa: SARAGGEWRETQY
v_call: TRBV28; clone_size: .; cdr3_aa: ATRFQGRTKYGYT
v_call: TRBV2; clone_size: .; cdr3_aa: ASNRDREETQY
v_call: TRBV7-8; clone_size: many; cdr3_aa: ASRGGTSNNSPLH
v_call: TRBV6-5; clone_size: .; cdr3_aa: ASRPLYHGDNTEQF
v_call: TRBV4-3; clone_size: many; cdr3_aa: ASSQSTGAGYNSPLH
v_call: TRBV19; clone_size: many; cdr3_aa: ASSIGRKETQY
v_call: TRBV6-2/TRBV6-3; clone_size: many; cdr3_aa: ASRLDPSSYNEQF
v_call: TRBV2; clone_size: many; cdr3_aa: ASRYYGLAGGPGDEQF
v_call: TRBV9; clone_size: many; cdr3_aa: ASSVATATDTQY